This T cell receptor beta chain was documented in a study of blood T cell repertoires in COVID-19. Cohort 3 donors were reported recovered after two negative PCRs, clearance, or symptom resolution. The table came from immunoSEQ multiplex PCR; TCRdb's copy has only in-frame clones and leaves some out. The sample has a few hundred thousand clones; approximately 90% are singletons. The CDR3 is made up of 13 amino acids. The ends lost 5 bases at V and 4 bases at J; junction bases unmatched: 3. Germline V gene sequence: CDR1 MDHEN, CDR2 SYDVKM. The TCR originated in a woman in her late teens or twenties who had recovered from COVID-19. The rearrangement joins TRBV28 to TRBJ2-7; TRBD1 agrees at 9 bases. Sequenced sample: PBMCs or T cells enriched from blood (not recorded which). CDR3 loop: CASSRGQGYEQYF. CDR3 DNA sequence: TGTGCCAGCAGTCGGGGACAGGGTTACGAGCAGTACTTC.